These 14 T cell receptor beta chains were all obtained from the same sample, sequenced in a study of T-cell reconstitution after alpha-beta-depleted transplantation in children (TCRdb year 2016). The sample's treatment or condition label, decoded: allogeneic hematopoietic cell transplantation with graft depleted of TCRalphabeta T cells and CD19 B cells. Library preparation employed PCR. The listed sequencing device is Illumina HiSeq 2500. TCR libraries were prepared with molecular barcoding, using unique molecular identifiers to normalize TCRbeta repertoire quantification. The public reads were reanalyzed by TCRdb: fastp trimming at Q25, MiXCR alignment, in-frame beta chains only. Rows are combined by CDR3 protein, so each entry shows the most common genes and DNA. In all, the sample holds about 830,000 distinct CDR3 sequences, and approximately 15% of those were seen once. The ten largest clones add up to roughly 5% of the sample.

The sequences come from PBMCs, mostly from graft donor cells, collected 360 days after TCRalphabeta/CD19-depleted stem cell transplant. These receptors all come from a male patient younger than 18 who had a stem cell transplant for acute lymphoblastic leukemia, so the T cells may come from the graft donor.

There are a few counts of this clonotype. V usage is TRBV2 and J usage is TRBJ1-2; tentatively, D is TRBD1 (5 bases). V was pared by 8 bases and J by 1 base, with 23 bases between. The CDR3 spans 17 residues. Germline loops: CDR1 SNHLY, CDR2 FYNNEI. This CDR3 reads CASGGSYYGALNYGYTF. CDR3 in DNA: TGTGCCAGCGGGGGATCGTATTATGGGGCCCTTAACTATGGCTACACCTTC.

The CDR3 protein is CASSLLDRVREGSSYEQYF. DNA for the CDR3: TGTGCCAGCAGCTTGTTGGATAGGGTGCGGGAGGGTAGCTCCTACGAGCAGTACTTC. This chain connects TRBV7-8 to TRBJ2-7; 9 positions agree with TRBD2. The germline gives CDR1 SGHVS, CDR2 FQNEAQ. V lost 3 bases and J lost 0; bases outside the gene matches: 15. This CDR3 region has 19 residues.

The table lists this clonotype with a few counts. The gene calls are TRBV13 and TRBJ2-1; TRBD2 matches 12 bases. The CDR3 runs 17 residues. Germline assignment: CDR1 PRHDT and CDR2 FYEKMQ (reference sequence). Trimming cost V 5 bases and J 3 bases; bases outside gene matches: 8. The CDR3 sequence: CASSPTSGRISYNEQFF. The CDR3 DNA reads TGTGCCAGCAGCCCTACTAGCGGGAGGATTAGCTACAATGAGCAGTTCTTC.

The J gene is TRBJ2-7, the V gene TRBV7-9; 11 bases fit TRBD2. The germline gives CDR1 SEHNR, CDR2 FQNEAQ (reference sequence). The V gene end was trimmed by 4 bases and the J gene end by 6 bases; junction bases not matched to a gene: 11. The CDR3 contains 16 residues. This CDR3 reads CASSSMTSGIFFEQYF. The CDR3 bases are TGTGCCAGCAGCTCCATGACTAGCGGGATTTTCTTCGAGCAGTACTTC.

This chain joins TRBV7-8 and TRBJ2-3, with TRBD2 as a possible D gene (5 bases). This CDR3 has 17 residues. Germline assignment: CDR1 SGHVS and CDR2 FQNEAQ. Trimming left V 5 bases short and J 2 bases short, with 20 bases between. In DNA form, the CDR3 reads TGTGCCAGCAGCCACCGCTCGGCGGGTATCTTCACAGATACGCAGTATTTT. The encoded protein is CASSHRSAGIFTDTQYF.

The chain employs TRBV29-1 and TRBJ2-5; 13 bases match TRBD2. The germline CDR1 and CDR2 sequences are SQVTM and ANQGSEA. Losses at the gene ends were 0 bases for V and 11 bases for J; bases not matched to a gene: 9. CDR3 length equals 15 residues. CDR3 residues: CSVEDLWTSGSTQYF. DNA for the CDR3: TGCAGCGTTGAAGATCTTTGGACTAGCGGGAGTACACAGTACTTC.

This clonotype was detected a few times. The gene calls are TRBV5-1 and TRBJ2-7, with TRBD1 identical over 8 bases. Germline CDR1 and CDR2: SGHRS and YFSETQ. This CDR3 spans 15 amino acids. After removal of 4 bases from V and 3 bases from J, the junction contained 9 bases not matched to a gene. The CDR3 loop reads CASSLGTGGIYEQYF. The CDR3 DNA is TGCGCCAGCAGCCTGGGGACAGGAGGCATCTACGAGCAGTACTTC.

This chain links TRBV3-1 with TRBJ2-5; 9 positions agree with TRBD2. Germline V gives CDR1 LGHDT, CDR2 YNNKEL (reference sequence). This CDR3 has 17 residues. V lost 0 bases to trimming and J lost 5 bases; unmatched junction nucleotides: 10. The CDR3 loop is CASSQEEGLAGRETQYF. CDR3 DNA sequence: TGTGCCAGCAGCCAAGAGGAAGGGCTAGCGGGAAGGGAGACCCAGTACTTC.

This clonotype was seen a handful of times. V and J are TRBV29-1 and TRBJ1-1, with D possibly being TRBD1 (5 bases). Trimming shortened V by 6 bases and J by 0 bases, and 14 bases separated the two germline ends. Germline CDR1 SQVTM, CDR2 ANQGSEA. The CDR3 totals 14 residues. The CDR3 DNA reads as TGCAGCGTGGGGACTGTTAACATGAACACTGAAGCTTTCTTT. Translated, it gives CSVGTVNMNTEAFF.

This clonotype was counted many times. The J gene is TRBJ2-1, the V gene TRBV2; no clear D gene. Per the germline V gene, CDR1 is SNHLY and CDR2 is FYNNEI. Deletions cut 6 bases from V and 7 bases from J, with 19 bases between. This CDR3 has 15 amino acids. The CDR3 sequence: CASSPRLDPRNEQFF. The CDR3 DNA is TGTGCCAGCAGCCCCCGCCTAGATCCTAGGAATGAGCAGTTCTTC. Looking up the rest from reference TRBV2 and TRBJ2-1 gives the full variable domain: EPEVTQTPSHQVTQMGQEVILRCVPISNHLYFYWYRQILGQKVEFLVSFYNNEISEKSEIFDDQFSVERPDGSNFTLKIRSTKLEDSAMYFCASSPRLDPRNEQFFGPGTRLTVL.

This clonotype has only a few counts. The rearrangement joins TRBV18 to TRBJ2-1, with D hard to call. The germline V gene has CDR1 KGHSH and CDR2 LQKENI. The V end lost 3 bases, the J end lost 5 bases, and 8 bases lay between the germline ends. This CDR3 contains 13 residues. The CDR3 coding sequence is TGTGCCAGCTCACCTTCGGTGAACAATGAGCAGTTCTTC. It encodes CASSPSVNNEQFF.

This clonotype was counted a few times. V usage is TRBV7-6 and J usage is TRBJ2-7; possible D gene TRBD2, 6 bases. Trimming pared 5 bases from V and 0 bases from J, leaving 26 bases between. The CDR3 consists of 19 residues. The germline CDR1 and CDR2 sequences are SGHVS and FNYEAQ. Written as DNA, the CDR3 is TGTGCCAGCAGCACCTTAAAACCTCGGGCGGGAAGGGGCTCCTACGAGCAGTACTTC. Translating gives CASSTLKPRAGRGSYEQYF.

This clonotype was counted a few times. The chain is built from TRBV18 and TRBJ1-1; D ambiguous. The V and J ends lost 2 bases and 2 bases respectively, with 6 bases between them. Germline assignment: CDR1 KGHSH and CDR2 LQKENI. This CDR3 has 13 residues. CDR3 in DNA: TGTGCCAGCTCACCAAACACTAACACTGAAGCTTTCTTT. Its translation is CASSPNTNTEAFF.

Many counts were recorded for this clonotype. The rearrangement joins TRBV25-1 to TRBJ2-5; D ambiguous. The V gene lost 1 base and the J gene lost 3 bases, with 9 bases spanning the gap. The CDR3 has 14 residues. Germline values: CDR1 MGHDK, CDR2 SYGVNS. The CDR3 protein is CASSELTLEETQYF. The CDR3 DNA follows: TGTGCCAGCAGTGAATTAACTTTAGAAGAGACCCAGTACTTC.